The clone carrying this T cell receptor (beta chain) occurred a few times. The data stem from a study of CD8 T cells in Susac syndrome. RNA, at about 0.45 to 1 ug, was reverse transcribed with random hexamers. With immunoSEQ multiplex PCR, TCR beta CDR3 was amplified across 54 Vbeta and 13 Jbeta. TCRdb redid the calling of the immunoSEQ multiplex PCR reads with MiXCR, one entry per CDR3 protein. The top ten hold over 0.1% of the sample, which has approximately 100,000 distinct CDR3 sequences, 85% to 95% seen once. V dropped 4 bases and J dropped 4; count of bases not matched to a gene: 4. The CDR3 length is 14 residues. The germline V gene encodes CDR1 SGHRS and CDR2 YFSETQ.

V usage is TRBV5-1 and J usage is TRBJ2-3, with 9 bases that match TRBD2. The sequence derives from a human donor in good health. What was sequenced was CD8+ T cells from PBMCs. In DNA form, the CDR3 reads TGCGCCAGCAGCGCAGCGGGAGGTGCAGATACGCAGTATTTT. This sequence encodes CASSAAGGADTQYF.